This entry concerns a single T cell receptor (beta chain). Antigen specificity is unknown. The data belong to a study of identifying expanded T cells in peripheral blood. Overall study findings and caveats: Roughly 2-week clone count variance significantly increased as total template count grew.

Here immunoSEQ multiplex PCR was the method, and the copy in TCRdb shows in-frame clones only, minus some. The table shows 130,000 or so clones, with roughly 84% occurring only once. With 5 bases removed from V and 4 bases from J, the gap between germline ends came to 8 bases. Germline V gives CDR1 LNHDA, CDR2 SQIVND (reference sequence). The CDR3 consists of 12 residues. V and J are TRBV19 and TRBJ1-2, with D unresolved. Material: blood. The receptor was derived from a person aged 18 to 75 in good health. CDR3 region: CASSPQSYGYTF. The CDR3 DNA follows: TGTGCCAGTAGTCCACAGTCCTATGGCTACACCTTC. The full variable domain, in which reference TRBV19 and TRBJ1-2 provide the parts outside the CDR3, is DGGITQSPKYLFRKEGQNVTLSCEQNLNHDAMYWYRQDPGQGLRLIYYSQIVNDFQKGDIAEGYSVSREKKESFPLTVTSAQKNPTAFYLCASSPQSYGYTFGSGTRLTVV.